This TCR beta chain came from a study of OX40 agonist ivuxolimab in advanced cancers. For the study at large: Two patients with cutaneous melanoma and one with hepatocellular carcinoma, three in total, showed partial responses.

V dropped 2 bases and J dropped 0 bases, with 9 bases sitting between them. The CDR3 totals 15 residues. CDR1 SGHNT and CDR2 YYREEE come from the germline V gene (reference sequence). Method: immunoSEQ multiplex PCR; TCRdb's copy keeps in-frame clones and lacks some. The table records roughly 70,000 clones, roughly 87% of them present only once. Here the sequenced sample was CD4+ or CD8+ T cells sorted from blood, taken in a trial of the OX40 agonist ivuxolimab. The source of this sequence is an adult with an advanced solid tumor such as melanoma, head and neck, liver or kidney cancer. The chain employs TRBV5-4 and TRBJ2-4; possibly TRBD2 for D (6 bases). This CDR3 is CASSFGGLAKNIQYF. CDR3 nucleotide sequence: TGTGCCAGCAGCTTTGGGGGACTAGCCAAAAACATTCAGTACTTC.